This record concerns one T cell receptor beta chain sequence. As yet, its antigen is unknown. The ends were cut back, 7 bases at V and 3 bases at J, with 15 bases in the middle. Germline V gives CDR1 MGHDK, CDR2 SYGVNS. CDR3 length: 14 residues. This sample was included in a study of PD-1 blockade in classical Hodgkin lymphoma. In the study overall: Treatment was intravenous nivolumab, 3 mg/kg every 2 weeks, until progression. Notes on the study in general: It was CD4+ TCR diversity, not CD8+, that rose significantly by C4D1. Patients newly diagnosed and complete responders had comparable baseline diversity.

All the patients suffered relapse after autologous stem cell transplantation, and brentuximab vedotin exposure differed. Assay used: immunoSEQ multiplex PCR; TCRdb lists only in-frame clones, some missing. The sample lists roughly 50,000 clones; about 84% were seen once. The chain links TRBV25-1 to TRBJ1-1; TRBD1 might be the D (5 bases). The sample was peripheral blood mononuclear cells (PBMCs), taken at baseline. The origin of this receptor is a human donor with classical Hodgkin lymphoma. CDR3 nucleotide sequence: TGTGCCAGCACCGTCGGGGGGTACGACACTGAAGCTTTCTTT. Its protein product is CASTVGGYDTEAFF.